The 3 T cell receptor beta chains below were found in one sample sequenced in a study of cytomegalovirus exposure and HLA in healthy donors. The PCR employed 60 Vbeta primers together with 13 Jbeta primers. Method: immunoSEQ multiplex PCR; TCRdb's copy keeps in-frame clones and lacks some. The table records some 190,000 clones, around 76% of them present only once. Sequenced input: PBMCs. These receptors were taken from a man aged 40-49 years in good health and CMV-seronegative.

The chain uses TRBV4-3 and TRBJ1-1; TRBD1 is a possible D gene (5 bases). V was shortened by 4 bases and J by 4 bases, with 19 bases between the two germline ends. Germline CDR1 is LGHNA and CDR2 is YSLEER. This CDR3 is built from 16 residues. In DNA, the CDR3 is TGCGCCAGCAGCCGAGTCGGCCGGGGGTTCTTCACTGAAGCTTTCTTT. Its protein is CASSRVGRGFFTEAFF.

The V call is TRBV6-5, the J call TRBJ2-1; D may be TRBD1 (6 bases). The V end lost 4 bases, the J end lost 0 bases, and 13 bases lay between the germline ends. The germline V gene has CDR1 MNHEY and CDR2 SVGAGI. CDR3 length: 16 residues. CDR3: CASSSHQGSSYNEQFF. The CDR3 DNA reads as TGTGCCAGCAGTTCCCATCAGGGGAGCTCCTACAATGAGCAGTTCTTC.

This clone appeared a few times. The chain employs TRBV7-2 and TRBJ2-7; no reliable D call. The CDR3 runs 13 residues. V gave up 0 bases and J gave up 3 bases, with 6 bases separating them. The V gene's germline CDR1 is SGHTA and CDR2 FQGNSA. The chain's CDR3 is CASSLAQYYEQYF. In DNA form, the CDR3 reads TGTGCCAGCAGCTTAGCGCAGTACTACGAGCAGTACTTC.